The source of this T cell receptor (beta chain) is a study of Graves' ophthalmopathy and Graves' hyperthyroidism. Ophthalmopathy donors' eye disease showed moderate-to-severe activity, CAS of at least 3, NOSPECS of at least 4 and duration under 3 months. Within the sample, this clonotype is medium-sized. Antigen: not known. The junction shows a germline mismatch at one end, possibly a read error. The TCR beta CDR3 regions underwent amplification from RNA transcripts. An initial RT-PCR round employing HTBI primers preceded a second-round multiplex PCR. Using its own MiXCR run on the multiplex PCR reads, TCRdb lists one record per CDR3 protein. The data show 200,000 to 300,000 distinct CDR3 sequences, with around 50% seen just once and less than 60% held by the top ten. Notes on the study in general: Also, most clonotypes expanded in the thyroid above 0.001 frequency appeared in blood.

Sequenced: peripheral blood. The sequence derives from an adult man with Graves' ophthalmopathy.

The CDR3 bases are TGTGCCAGCAGCTTGGGGCAGGGCTCCTACGAGCAGTACTTC. Translated: CASSLGQGSYEQYF. The chain links TRBV5-1 to TRBJ2-7, with a weak D call TRBD1 (5 bases). CDR3 length equals 14 residues. Germline V gene data show CDR1 as SGHRS and CDR2 as YFSETQ.